A selection of T cell receptor beta chains follows, all from one sample in a study of shared clonotypes between healthy human individuals. Libraries were prepared by immunoSEQ multiplex PCR; TCRdb keeps only in-frame clonotypes and omits some of them. The sample contains 2 million to 2.5 million clones, about 94% of which appear only once. Sequences were obtained from naive CD4+ T cells sorted from blood. The source of these receptors is a man younger than 35 in good health. CDR3s include the opening cysteine and the closing phenylalanine or tryptophan. D genes are given only for firm matches. The size entry is marked missing in some rows and otherwise reads once, few, many or a size class.

V	D	size	J	CDR3	DNA
TRBV5-1	TRBD1	.	TRBJ2-1	CASSLETGDYNEQFF	TGCGCCAGCAGCTTGGAGACAGGGGACTACAATGAGCAGTTCTTC
TRBV5-1	.	.	TRBJ2-5	CASSLVGGAAETQYF	TGCGCCAGCAGCTTGGTAGGCGGGGCCGCGGAGACCCAGTACTTC
TRBV2	.	.	TRBJ1-4	CASSRGGLSGEKLFF	TGTGCCAGCAGTAGGGGAGGCCTGAGCGGAGAAAAACTGTTTTTT
TRBV10-3	.	.	TRBJ1-2	CAISESGQSNYGYTF	TGTGCCATCAGTGAGTCCGGCCAATCCAACTATGGCTACACCTTC
TRBV19	TRBD2	.	TRBJ2-3	CASSPSGASTDTQYF	TGTGCCAGTAGTCCTAGCGGGGCTAGCACAGATACGCAGTATTTT
TRBV27	.	.	TRBJ1-2	CASSLKQNYGYTF	TGTGCCAGCAGTTTAAAACAGAACTATGGCTACACCTTC
TRBV14	.	.	TRBJ1-5	CASSQAGPRQPQHF	TGTGCCAGCAGCCAAGCGGGTCCACGGCAGCCCCAGCATTTT
TRBV11-2	TRBD1	.	TRBJ1-5	CASSLETGNQPQHF	TGTGCCAGCAGCTTAGAGACAGGGAATCAGCCCCAGCATTTT
TRBV27	TRBD2	.	TRBJ2-2	CASSPYPGRLAGNGELFF	TGTGCCAGCAGTCCCTACCCAGGTCGGCTAGCGGGCAACGGGGAGCTGTTTTTT
TRBV28	.	.	TRBJ2-6	CASSFTGGAGANVLTF	TGTGCCAGCAGTTTTACAGGTGGGGCTGGGGCCAACGTCCTGACTTTC
TRBV4-1	.	.	TRBJ2-7	CASSQDRERWPSYEQYF	TGCGCCAGCAGCCAAGATCGGGAGCGGTGGCCCTCCTACGAGCAGTACTTC
TRBV9	.	.	TRBJ2-2	CASNAPRGKASTGELFF	TGTGCCAGCAACGCCCCCCGGGGCAAGGCTTCCACCGGGGAGCTGTTTTTT
TRBV27	TRBD1	.	TRBJ2-3	CASSPTGGRRTDTQYF	TGTGCCAGCAGTCCGACAGGGGGCCGACGCACAGATACGCAGTATTTT
TRBV6-1	TRBD1	once	TRBJ1-4	CASTGTGSKEKLFF	TGTGCCAGCACAGGGACAGGGTCGAAGGAAAAACTGTTTTTT
TRBV5-1	.	.	TRBJ2-1	CASSWGELAGEQFF	TGCGCCAGCAGCTGGGGGGAACTAGCCGGTGAGCAGTTCTTC
TRBV15	.	.	TRBJ1-6	CATSREARISPLHF	TGTGCCACCAGCAGAGAGGCTAGGATCTCACCCCTCCACTTT
TRBV9	TRBD2	.	TRBJ2-2	CASSVVAGANTGELFF	TGTGCCAGCAGCGTAGTCGCGGGAGCGAACACCGGGGAGCTGTTTTTT
TRBV9	.	.	TRBJ2-1	CASSVDSGQYNEQFF	TGTGCCAGCAGCGTAGATTCCGGACAATACAATGAGCAGTTCTTC
TRBV20-1	TRBD2	.	TRBJ2-1	CSPTSGSEQFF	TGCAGTCCAACTAGCGGGAGTGAGCAGTTCTTC
TRBV6-5	TRBD1	.	TRBJ1-5	CASRRQGQSNQPQHF	TGTGCCAGCAGAAGACAGGGACAGAGCAATCAGCCCCAGCATTTT
TRBV5-1	.	.	TRBJ1-1	CASSATSWTEAFF	TGCGCCAGCAGCGCCACCTCTTGGACTGAAGCTTTCTTT
TRBV5-1	.	.	TRBJ1-4	CASSFAGGATNEKLFF	TGCGCCAGCAGCTTCGCCGGGGGGGCTACTAATGAAAAACTGTTTTTT
TRBV10-2	.	.	TRBJ1-1	CASSDRTGIAEAFF	TGCGCCAGCAGTGACCGTACGGGGATTGCTGAAGCTTTCTTT
TRBV7-3	.	.	TRBJ1-3	CASSSSSGNTIYF	TGTGCCAGCAGCTCGAGCTCTGGAAACACCATATATTTT
TRBV19	.	once	TRBJ2-7	CARYDAGAIYEQYF	TGTGCCCGCTACGATGCAGGGGCCATCTACGAGCAGTACTTC
TRBV19	.	.	TRBJ2-5	CASSTPPRGGRETQYF	TGTGCCAGTAGTACCCCTCCCAGAGGGGGGCGTGAGACCCAGTACTTC
TRBV5-1	.	.	TRBJ2-3	CASSEGQHTDTQYF	TGCGCCAGCAGCGAAGGACAGCACACAGATACGCAGTATTTT
TRBV7-2	TRBD1	.	TRBJ2-3	CASGIDRGTQYF	TGTGCCAGCGGCATAGACAGGGGGACGCAGTATTTT
TRBV4-1	.	.	TRBJ2-2	CASSQDPGNTGELFF	TGCGCCAGCAGCCAAGATCCAGGGAACACCGGGGAGCTGTTTTTT
TRBV18	.	.	TRBJ1-1	CASSPRAERVGTEAFF	TGTGCCAGCTCACCGAGAGCCGAGAGGGTGGGCACTGAAGCTTTCTTT
TRBV9	TRBD2	once	TRBJ2-1	CASSPQTLSVPTSGGSYNEQFF	TGTGCCAGCAGCCCCCAAACCCTGAGTGTTCCTACTAGCGGGGGCTCCTACAATGAGCAGTTCTTC
TRBV6-1	TRBD1	.	TRBJ2-7	CASSPWGQGYEQYF	TGTGCCAGCAGTCCTTGGGGACAGGGCTACGAGCAGTACTTC
TRBV20-1	.	.	TRBJ1-1	CSAPRVTEAFF	TGCAGTGCCCCTAGGGTGACTGAAGCTTTCTTT
TRBV25-1	.	.	TRBJ2-7	CASRSPSYEQYF	TGTGCCAGCAGATCGCCATCCTACGAGCAGTACTTC
TRBV28	.	.	TRBJ2-7	CASSLGGSSYEQYF	TGTGCCAGCAGTTTAGGGGGCTCTTCCTACGAGCAGTACTTC
TRBV15	.	.	TRBJ2-7	CATSNRLSYEQYF	TGTGCCACCTCGAACAGACTCTCCTACGAGCAGTACTTC
TRBV13	.	once	TRBJ1-4	CASILPVRGVTLQFF	TGTGCCAGCATTCTACCGGTGAGAGGAGTGACCTTACAGTTTTTT
TRBV5-6	.	.	TRBJ2-5	CASSLLRNSRETQYF	TGTGCCAGCAGCTTGTTGAGGAACTCGAGGGAGACCCAGTACTTC
TRBV6-6	.	.	TRBJ1-3	CASSYEGNTIYF	TGTGCCAGCAGTTATGAGGGAAACACCATATATTTT
TRBV2	.	.	TRBJ1-1	CASTTAGGSGTEAFF	TGTGCCAGCACTACCGCTGGGGGGAGCGGCACTGAAGCTTTCTTT
TRBV15	TRBD2	.	TRBJ2-1	CATSSSLAGGLYNEQFF	TGTGCCACCAGCAGCTCCCTAGCGGGGGGGCTGTACAATGAGCAGTTCTTC
TRBV5-6	.	.	TRBJ2-7	CASSLFQNYEQYF	TGTGCCAGCAGCTTATTTCAGAACTACGAGCAGTACTTC
TRBV18	.	.	TRBJ2-7	CASSSMDGQYF	TGTGCCAGCTCATCAATGGACGGGCAGTACTTC
TRBV28	.	.	TRBJ2-7	CASSSMDRLNSYEQYF	TGTGCCAGCAGTTCCATGGACAGACTGAACTCCTACGAGCAGTACTTC
TRBV11-2	.	.	TRBJ2-3	CASSLGVKGADTQYF	TGTGCCAGCAGCTTGGGGGTGAAGGGGGCAGATACGCAGTATTTT
TRBV19	.	.	TRBJ1-2	CATSGDNNYGYTF	TGTGCCACCTCGGGGGACAATAACTATGGCTACACCTTC
TRBV30	TRBD2	.	TRBJ2-4	CAWSVSSGSVNIQYF	TGTGCCTGGAGTGTTTCTAGCGGGAGTGTAAACATTCAGTACTTC
TRBV29-1	.	.	TRBJ1-1	CSLEANTEAFF	TGCAGCCTCGAAGCGAACACTGAAGCTTTCTTT
TRBV18	TRBD1	.	TRBJ1-5	CASSRTGVDQPQHF	TGTGCCAGCTCGCGTACAGGGGTAGATCAGCCCCAGCATTTT
TRBV20-1	.	.	TRBJ2-3	CSAASPDTQYF	TGCAGTGCGGCTAGCCCAGATACGCAGTATTTT
TRBV7-2	TRBD2	.	TRBJ2-7	CASSLAVPSGAYSGYEQYF	TGTGCCAGCAGCTTAGCGGTTCCCAGCGGGGCCTATTCCGGCTACGAGCAGTACTTC
TRBV29-1	.	.	TRBJ1-5	CSVARGAHGEPQHF	TGCAGCGTCGCCCGGGGCGCCCACGGAGAGCCCCAGCATTTT
TRBV7-6	.	.	TRBJ2-7	CASSLEVNYEQYF	TGTGCCAGCAGCTTAGAGGTGAACTACGAGCAGTACTTC